The 28 T cell receptor beta chains given below trace back to one sample, sequenced in a study of blood T cells in healthy people across ages. Through a sample-barcoded 5' primer and a J-beta primer mix, a second PCR was run for roughly 7 to 11 cycles. TCRdb reanalysed the 5' RACE reads using MiXCR and keeps one entry per CDR3 protein. The sample includes 1.5 million to 2 million distinct CDR3 sequences, about 50% of them seen just once. Sequencing was carried out using blood. The receptor source for this set is a woman in her thirties or forties in good health.

The chain is built from TRBV28 and TRBJ2-7; 8 nucleotides align to TRBD1. In germline, CDR1 is MDHEN, CDR2 SYDVKM. The CDR3 covers 15 residues. V dropped 5 bases and J dropped 3; count of bases not matched to a gene: 9. CDR3 DNA sequence: TGTGCCAGCAGTCTCCCCGGACAGGGTCGCTACGAGCAGTACTTC. This translates into CASSLPGQGRYEQYF.

The chain employs TRBV9 and TRBJ2-5; D is perhaps TRBD2 (6 bases). The J call may be mistaken, given a closer DNA end match to TRBJ2-7. The CDR3 has 15 amino acids. Germline V CDR1 and CDR2: SGDLS, YYNGEE. The CDR3 DNA sequence: TGTGCCAGCAGCGTAGCGAGTAGCGGACGATACGAGCAGTACTTC. It translates to CASSVASSGRYEQYF.

This clonotype was seen a few times. CDR3: CASSRTRNGRSYEQYF. Written as DNA, the CDR3 is TGTGCCAGCAGCCGTACTAGGAACGGGCGCTCCTACGAGCAGTACTTC. The gene calls are TRBV27 and TRBJ2-7; D might be TRBD2 (5 bases). The CDR3 runs 16 residues. V dropped 6 bases and J dropped 0 bases, with 18 bases sitting between them. CDR1 and CDR2 (germline): MNHEY, SMNVEV (reference sequence).

This clonotype came up a few times. J is TRBJ2-2 and V is TRBV3-1, with D maybe TRBD2 (5 bases). The V and J ends lost 4 bases and 5 bases respectively, with 11 bases between them. The germline V gene has CDR1 LGHDT and CDR2 YNNKEL (reference sequence). The CDR3 runs to 14 residues. CDR3 in DNA: TGTGCCAGCAGCCCAAACCGAGGGACCGGGGAGCTGTTTTTT. This gives the protein CASSPNRGTGELFF.

This clonotype was observed a handful of times. This chain connects TRBV11-1 to TRBJ2-1; D perhaps matches TRBD2 (6 bases). CDR1 and CDR2 (germline): SGHAT, FQDESV (reference sequence). The V gene lost 2 bases and the J gene lost 0 bases, with 11 bases spanning the gap. The CDR3 is 16 residues long. CDR3: CASSLRGISSYNEQFF. The CDR3 bases are TGTGCCAGCAGCTTACGGGGGATTAGCTCCTACAATGAGCAGTTCTTC.

V gene TRBV20-1 combines with J gene TRBJ1-6; 8 bases are a match to TRBD1. Trimming took 4 bases from V and 6 from J; bases not matched to a gene: 5. The CDR3 spans 14 residues. In germline, CDR1 is DFQATT, CDR2 SNEGSKA (reference sequence). The CDR3 sequence: CSAIRTGLNSPLHF. The DNA of the CDR3 is TGCAGTGCTATTAGGACAGGGCTTAATTCACCCCTCCACTTT.

This sequence joins TRBV5-1 and TRBJ2-5; 11 nucleotides align to TRBD2. CDR3 size: 16 residues. CDR1 SGHRS and CDR2 YFSETQ come from the germline V gene. V lost 4 bases, J lost 9 bases, and 14 bases stayed unmatched. The CDR3 is CASSPTSGSARGAQYF. The CDR3 DNA is TGCGCCAGCAGCCCAACTAGCGGGAGCGCTAGGGGGGCCCAGTACTTC. Using reference TRBV5-1 and TRBJ2-5 for the parts outside the CDR3, the full variable domain is KAGVTQTPRYLIKTRGQQVTLSCSPISGHRSVSWYQQTPGQGLQFLFEYFSETQRNKGNFPGRFSGRQFSNSRSEMNVSTLELGDSALYLCASSPTSGSARGAQYFGPGTRLLVL.

This clonotype was observed a few times. This chain joins TRBV25-1 and TRBJ2-4, with D possibly matching TRBD2 (5 bases). Germline CDR1 and CDR2: MGHDK and SYGVNS. The ends were cut back, 1 base at V and 8 bases at J, with 6 bases in the middle. CDR3 length equals 12 residues. CDR3 nucleotides: TGTGCCAGCAGTGAATTGGAGGACATTCAGTACTTC. It translates to CASSELEDIQYF.

The chain combines TRBV10-1 with TRBJ2-3; D tentatively fits TRBD1 or TRBD2 (5 bases each). Trimming took 0 bases from V and 2 from J, leaving 9 bases between them. This CDR3 contains 15 residues. The V gene's germline CDR1 is WNHNN and CDR2 SYGVQD (reference sequence). CDR3 sequence: CASSESGVYTDTQYF. The DNA of the CDR3 is TGCGCCAGCAGTGAGTCGGGGGTGTACACAGATACGCAGTATTTT.

Only one count was recorded for this clonotype. J is TRBJ1-2 and V is TRBV9, with D tentatively TRBD1 (5 bases). V was shortened by 2 bases and J by 5 bases, with 16 bases between the two germline ends. CDR3 length equals 15 residues. Germline V gene sequence: CDR1 SGDLS, CDR2 YYNGEE. In DNA form, the CDR3 reads TGTGCCAGCAGCGTGGACCGGACCTCAGGGTATGGCTACACCTTC. It encodes CASSVDRTSGYGYTF.

This clonotype came up a few times. This rearrangement joins TRBV6-5 to TRBJ2-7; TRBD1 or TRBD2 may be the D gene (7 bases each). Germline-derived CDR1 and CDR2 are MNHEY and SVGAGI. Trimming pared 5 bases from V and 3 bases from J, leaving 20 bases between. This CDR3 is built from 16 residues. The DNA for the CDR3 is TGTGCCAGCAGTCTGAACCCAGGGGGGGGCAGCTACGAGCAGTACTTC. Translation gives CASSLNPGGGSYEQYF.

The chain links TRBV24-1 to TRBJ2-3; possible D gene TRBD1, 6 bases. Trimming left V 3 bases short and J 3 bases short, with 12 bases between. The CDR3 is 15 residues long. Germline V gives CDR1 KGHDR, CDR2 SFDVKD. CDR3 sequence (DNA): TGTGCCACCAGTGATCAGGGGCTTGGGACAGATACGCAGTATTTT. Amino acid sequence: CATSDQGLGTDTQYF.

The gene calls are TRBV7-2 and TRBJ2-1; D may correspond to TRBD1 or TRBD2 (6 bases each). V dropped 5 bases and J dropped 4 bases, with 15 bases sitting between them. Germline CDR1 and CDR2: SGHTA and FQGNSA. There are 15 residues in the CDR3. CDR3 nucleotides: TGTGCCAGCAGCCTAACGACTAGGGGGTACAATGAGCAGTTCTTC. This sequence encodes CASSLTTRGYNEQFF.

The gene calls are TRBV24-1 and TRBJ2-5, with 7 bases that match TRBD1. CDR3 length: 13 residues. V was pared by 8 bases and J by 1 base, with 3 bases of the junction left unmatched. In germline, CDR1 is KGHDR, CDR2 SFDVKD. Written as DNA, the CDR3 is TGTGCCACCACAGAGGGGGCCCAAGAGACCCAGTACTTC. This encodes CATTEGAQETQYF.

This chain links TRBV28 with TRBJ2-4, with unresolved D. There are 14 residues in the CDR3. Trimming removed 2 bases at V and 8 bases at J, with 13 bases between. From germline, CDR1 is MDHEN and CDR2 SYDVKM. The CDR3 sequence: CASSLEQPGYIQYF. The CDR3 DNA follows: TGTGCCAGCAGTTTAGAACAGCCCGGGTACATTCAGTACTTC.

This clonotype has a handful of counts. The J gene is TRBJ2-5, the V gene TRBV28, with 11 bases fitting TRBD1. The CDR3 is 15 residues long. From germline, CDR1 is MDHEN and CDR2 SYDVKM. V trimming: 5 bases; J trimming: 11 bases; junction bases outside the gene matches: 13. CDR3 protein: CASSPAHGQGAKQYF. CDR3 DNA: TGTGCCAGCAGTCCCGCCCACGGACAGGGGGCAAAGCAGTACTTC. The full variable domain, in which reference TRBV28 and TRBJ2-5 provide the parts outside the CDR3, is DVKVTQSSRYLVKRTGEKVFLECVQDMDHENMFWYRQDPGLGLRLIYFSYDVKMKEKGDIPEGYSVSREKKERFSLILESASTNQTSMYLCASSPAHGQGAKQYFGPGTRLLVL.

This chain uses TRBV20-1 with TRBJ2-1; D may be TRBD1 or TRBD2 (5 bases each). Trimming removed 2 bases from V and 3 bases from J, with 17 bases in between. Germline CDR1 and CDR2: DFQATT and SNEGSKA (reference sequence). The length of the CDR3 is 16 residues. In DNA form, the CDR3 reads TGCAGTGCTAGATTGATGGGTCGGGGCCGCTACAATGAGCAGTTCTTC. It translates to CSARLMGRGRYNEQFF.

V gene TRBV27 combines with J gene TRBJ1-1; D call uncertain. The length of the CDR3 is 13 residues. CDR1 is MNHEY, CDR2 SMNVEV, per germline (reference sequence). V lost 4 bases, J lost 8 bases, and 14 bases lay in between. The CDR3 DNA reads as TGTGCCAGCAGTTCCGGGCCCTCGGTCGAAGCTTTCTTT. It codes for CASSSGPSVEAFF.

The chain uses TRBV3-1 and TRBJ1-4, with D uncertain. The ends were cut back, 6 bases at V and 4 bases at J, with 12 bases in the middle. Germline lookup yields CDR1 LGHDT and CDR2 YNNKEL (reference sequence). The CDR3 totals 14 residues. The CDR3 is CASRKDGLNEKLFF. The CDR3 DNA follows: TGTGCCAGCAGAAAAGACGGCCTTAATGAAAAACTGTTTTTT.

The chain joins TRBV7-6 to TRBJ2-1; perhaps TRBD2 as D (6 bases). The germline CDR1 and CDR2 sequences are SGHVS and FNYEAQ. V shed 3 bases and J shed 6 bases, with 12 bases lying between them. The CDR3 is 14 amino acids. The CDR3 nucleotides are TGTGCCAGCAGCTTCCGGGGGAGGTCCAATGAGCAGTTCTTC. Residues: CASSFRGRSNEQFF.

This rearrangement joins TRBV6-5 to TRBJ1-2; no clear D. V dropped 10 bases and J dropped 6 bases, with 15 bases sitting between them. Germline V lookup: CDR1 MNHEY, CDR2 SVGAGI. This CDR3 region has 12 residues. The CDR3 sequence is CATSIPGDGYTF. Written as DNA, the CDR3 is TGTGCCACCTCGATCCCTGGGGATGGCTACACCTTC.

This chain uses TRBV5-1 with TRBJ1-6; TRBD1 aligns across 7 bases. There are 16 residues in the CDR3. The trim removed 4 bases at V and 4 bases at J, leaving 8 bases unmatched. Per the germline V gene, CDR1 is SGHRS and CDR2 is YFSETQ. The CDR3 spells CASSQRDSRYNSPLHF. The CDR3 region has the DNA TGCGCCAGCAGCCAACGGGACAGTAGGTATAATTCACCCCTCCACTTT.

This chain joins TRBV9 and TRBJ2-7; 11 nucleotides align to TRBD2. The tail of the sequence fits TRBJ2-5 better, so the J call may be wrong. Germline V gene lookup returns CDR1 SGDLS and CDR2 YYNGEE. There are 20 residues in the CDR3. The CDR3 sequence: CASSVSGGVGLAGLDKTQYF. For the CDR3, the DNA is TGTGCCAGCAGCGTAAGTGGAGGGGTCGGACTAGCGGGTCTTGACAAGACCCAGTACTTC.

The rearrangement uses TRBV20-1 and TRBJ2-1, with 9 bases matching TRBD1. The germline gives CDR1 DFQATT, CDR2 SNEGSKA (reference sequence). The ends lost 2 bases at V and 3 bases at J; junction bases unmatched: 11. The length of the CDR3 is 17 residues. Here the CDR3 reads CSARTPPGQGGYNEQFF. DNA of the CDR3: TGCAGTGCTAGAACACCGCCGGGACAGGGTGGCTACAATGAGCAGTTCTTC.

The rearrangement joins TRBV12-3 or TRBV12-4 to TRBJ2-5; D might be TRBD1 (5 bases). V dropped 6 bases and J dropped 5 bases, with 13 bases sitting between them. The CDR3 has 13 amino acids. CDR3 nucleotide sequence: TGTGCCAGCAGCGGACATATCAGGGAGACCCAGTACTTC. Translating it yields CASSGHIRETQYF.

J is TRBJ2-3 and V is TRBV20-1, with 10 nucleotides matching TRBD2. V lost 3 bases, J lost 5 bases, and 8 bases stayed unmatched. Per germline, CDR1 DFQATT and CDR2 SNEGSKA (reference sequence). This CDR3 region has 15 residues. CDR3: CSASRPSGGLDTQYF. CDR3 DNA sequence: TGCAGTGCTAGTCGCCCTAGCGGGGGCCTAGATACGCAGTATTTT.

CDR3 sequence reads: CASRPEVGSGSRYTF. CDR3 nucleotide sequence: TGTGCCAGCAGGCCAGAGGTGGGTTCAGGCTCTCGCTACACCTTC. The chain links TRBV25-1 to TRBJ1-2; D not resolved. The germline V gene encodes CDR1 MGHDK and CDR2 SYGVNS. CDR3 length: 15 residues. Trimming shortened V by 6 bases and J by 9 bases, and 23 bases separated the two germline ends.

V gene TRBV6-1 combines with J gene TRBJ2-6; D perhaps matches TRBD1 (5 bases). The ends were cut back, 6 bases at V and 0 bases at J, with 12 bases in the middle. The germline CDR1 and CDR2 sequences are MNHNS and SASEGT. This CDR3 has 16 residues. DNA of the CDR3: TGTGCCAGCAGACGACGACAGTCCTCTGGGGCCAACGTCCTGACTTTC. Protein product: CASRRRQSSGANVLTF.